This TCR beta chain was captured by sequencing in a study of blood T cell repertoires in COVID-19. Authors' processing steps: Using reference gene primer amplification, nucleated cell counts were estimated. The assay was immunoSEQ multiplex PCR, and TCRdb's table has in-frame clones only and misses some. That table furnishes V, J and clone size, whereas the DNA furnished D and trimming. The sample records 270,000 or so clones, 90% being singletons. From germline, CDR1 is MGHRA and CDR2 YSYEKL. Trimming removed 1 base at V and 1 base at J, with 5 bases between. This CDR3 spans 14 amino acids. The Seattle patients joined while their infection was active and were tracked longitudinally afterward.

The chain couples TRBV4-1 to TRBJ1-5, with D perhaps TRBD1 (5 bases). The source of this sequence is a woman aged 55-70 years with COVID-19, enrolled during active disease. Material: peripheral blood. The CDR3 DNA is TGCGCCAGCAGCCAAGCAGGGAGCAATCAGCCCCAGCATTTT. Protein product: CASSQAGSNQPQHF.